This is a list of T cell receptor beta chains from one sample in a study of blood T cells in healthy people across ages. TCRdb ran MiXCR on the 5' RACE reads and lists one entry per CDR3 protein. Of about 1,500,000 distinct CDR3 sequences listed, about 43% are singletons. The sample consisted of blood. The receptors originated from a woman younger than 30 in good health. Each CDR3 is given with its conserved first and last residue. Fields, in order: J gene, V gene, D gene, clone size, CDR3 protein, CDR3 DNA. A D gene is named only where the DNA matches it firmly. Clone size is shown for a subset of rows, as once, few, many or a class of expanded clone.

j_gene: TRBJ1-2
v_gene: TRBV29-1
d_gene: -
abundance: -
CDR3aa: CSVEDFIGAQGYGYTF
CDR3nt: TGCAGCGTTGAAGACTTCATAGGGGCACAGGGCTATGGCTACACCTTC

j_gene: TRBJ2-5
v_gene: TRBV4-2
d_gene: TRBD2
abundance: once
CDR3aa: CASSQDRAAGGRGETQYF
CDR3nt: TGTGCCAGCAGCCAAGATCGGGCCGCGGGGGGGCGGGGAGAGACCCAGTACTTC

j_gene: TRBJ2-1
v_gene: TRBV5-1
d_gene: -
abundance: -
CDR3aa: CASRGDHNEQFF
CDR3nt: TGCGCCAGCAGGGGCGACCACAATGAGCAGTTCTTC

j_gene: TRBJ2-7
v_gene: TRBV27
d_gene: TRBD1
abundance: -
CDR3aa: CATRIGQGGSYEQYF
CDR3nt: TGTGCCACCCGAATCGGACAGGGGGGATCCTACGAGCAGTACTTC

j_gene: TRBJ2-7
v_gene: TRBV5-6
d_gene: -
abundance: few
CDR3aa: CASSLYSLDAPYEQYF
CDR3nt: TGTGCCAGCAGCTTGTATTCCCTGGACGCTCCCTACGAGCAGTACTTC

j_gene: TRBJ2-5
v_gene: TRBV7-2
d_gene: -
abundance: -
CDR3aa: CASSLEESNRGNQETQYF
CDR3nt: TGTGCCAGCAGCTTAGAAGAATCTAACCGGGGTAACCAAGAGACCCAGTACTTC

j_gene: TRBJ2-7
v_gene: TRBV5-1
d_gene: -
abundance: many
CDR3aa: CASSSGLYEQYF
CDR3nt: TGCGCCAGCAGCTCCGGACTGTACGAGCAGTACTTC

j_gene: TRBJ1-4
v_gene: TRBV5-1
d_gene: -
abundance: few
CDR3aa: CASSPGTRTNEKLFF
CDR3nt: TGCGCCAGCAGCCCAGGGACCCGGACTAATGAAAAACTGTTTTTT

j_gene: TRBJ2-7
v_gene: TRBV5-1
d_gene: -
abundance: -
CDR3aa: CASSLNQGTYEQYF
CDR3nt: TGCGCCAGCAGCTTGAATCAGGGGACCTACGAGCAGTACTTC

j_gene: TRBJ2-1
v_gene: TRBV11-2
d_gene: TRBD2
abundance: -
CDR3aa: CASSLDWTSGTSYNEQFF
CDR3nt: TGTGCCAGCAGCTTAGATTGGACTAGCGGTACCTCCTACAATGAGCAGTTCTTC

j_gene: TRBJ2-3
v_gene: TRBV9
d_gene: TRBD1
abundance: -
CDR3aa: CASSVGDRGRSDTQYF
CDR3nt: TGTGCCAGCAGCGTAGGGGACAGGGGGCGGTCGGATACGCAGTATTTT

j_gene: TRBJ2-1
v_gene: TRBV12-3/TRBV12-4
d_gene: TRBD2
abundance: -
CDR3aa: CASSPSLAGGPGDYNEQFF
CDR3nt: TGTGCCAGCAGTCCGTCCCTAGCGGGGGGGCCGGGGGATTACAATGAGCAGTTCTTC

j_gene: TRBJ2-1
v_gene: TRBV20-1
d_gene: TRBD2
abundance: -
CDR3aa: CSARGAGLAGEPPPGNEQFF
CDR3nt: TGCAGTGCTAGAGGGGCGGGACTAGCGGGAGAACCTCCCCCGGGGAATGAGCAGTTCTTC

j_gene: TRBJ2-1
v_gene: TRBV12-3/TRBV12-4
d_gene: -
abundance: -
CDR3aa: CASRAYLGQNNEQFF
CDR3nt: TGTGCCAGCAGGGCCTACTTAGGACAGAACAATGAGCAGTTCTTC

j_gene: TRBJ2-1
v_gene: TRBV3-1
d_gene: TRBD2
abundance: few
CDR3aa: CASSPEGLAIYEQFF
CDR3nt: TGTGCCAGCAGCCCAGAGGGACTAGCGATCTATGAGCAGTTCTTC

j_gene: TRBJ2-1
v_gene: TRBV9
d_gene: -
abundance: few
CDR3aa: CASSVAGKNEQFF
CDR3nt: TGTGCCAGCAGCGTCGCGGGAAAAAATGAGCAGTTCTTC

j_gene: TRBJ2-7
v_gene: TRBV5-1
d_gene: -
abundance: -
CDR3aa: CASSLDRGPTYEQYF
CDR3nt: TGCGCCAGCAGCTTGGATCGGGGTCCCACCTACGAGCAGTACTTC

j_gene: TRBJ2-6
v_gene: TRBV27
d_gene: -
abundance: -
CDR3aa: CASKPERVGANVLTF
CDR3nt: TGTGCCAGCAAACCGGAGAGGGTTGGGGCCAACGTCCTGACTTTC

j_gene: TRBJ1-6
v_gene: TRBV3-1
d_gene: -
abundance: few
CDR3aa: CASSPDRLYRSPLHF
CDR3nt: TGTGCCAGCAGCCCGGACAGACTTTATAGATCACCCCTCCACTTT

j_gene: TRBJ2-1
v_gene: TRBV11-2
d_gene: TRBD2
abundance: -
CDR3aa: CASSLTTSVGQFF
CDR3nt: TGTGCCAGCAGCTTGACGACTAGCGTGGGGCAGTTCTTC

j_gene: TRBJ2-3
v_gene: TRBV20-1
d_gene: -
abundance: -
CDR3aa: CSAREGQGGFFAQLRYTQYF
CDR3nt: TGCAGTGCTAGAGAGGGGCAGGGTGGGTTTTTTGCACAGCTTAGGTATACGCAGTATTTT

j_gene: TRBJ1-1
v_gene: TRBV7-6
d_gene: -
abundance: many
CDR3aa: CASSNQGGVAFF
CDR3nt: TGTGCCAGCAGCAACCAGGGCGGGGTAGCTTTCTTT

j_gene: TRBJ2-1
v_gene: TRBV9
d_gene: -
abundance: -
CDR3aa: CASSVGGGTHNEQFF
CDR3nt: TGTGCCAGCAGCGTAGGGGGAGGGACACACAATGAGCAGTTCTTC

j_gene: TRBJ2-3
v_gene: TRBV27
d_gene: -
abundance: -
CDR3aa: CASSSLPPDTQYF
CDR3nt: TGTGCCAGCAGTTCCCTCCCTCCAGATACGCAGTATTTT

j_gene: TRBJ2-1
v_gene: TRBV9
d_gene: TRBD1
abundance: many
CDR3aa: CASSVSGQGFEQFF
CDR3nt: TGTGCCAGCAGCGTCTCAGGACAGGGCTTTGAGCAGTTCTTC

j_gene: TRBJ1-6
v_gene: TRBV12-3/TRBV12-4
d_gene: -
abundance: -
CDR3aa: CASSLVRTYSPLHF
CDR3nt: TGTGCCAGCAGTTTAGTCCGGACGTATTCACCCCTCCACTTT

j_gene: TRBJ2-7
v_gene: TRBV15
d_gene: -
abundance: -
CDR3aa: CATTGGVSGYEQYF
CDR3nt: TGTGCCACCACCGGAGGGGTGAGTGGCTACGAGCAGTACTTC

j_gene: TRBJ2-3
v_gene: TRBV20-1
d_gene: -
abundance: few
CDR3aa: CSGKGQHTDTQYF
CDR3nt: TGCAGTGGGAAAGGGCAGCACACAGATACGCAGTATTTT

j_gene: TRBJ2-2
v_gene: TRBV5-5
d_gene: TRBD2
abundance: few
CDR3aa: CASSLEDGRANTGELFF
CDR3nt: TGTGCCAGCAGCTTGGAGGACGGGAGGGCGAACACCGGGGAGCTGTTTTTT

j_gene: TRBJ2-4
v_gene: TRBV10-3
d_gene: TRBD2
abundance: -
CDR3aa: CATRKAGGGENIQYF
CDR3nt: TGTGCCACACGGAAGGCGGGGGGCGGTGAAAACATTCAGTACTTC

j_gene: TRBJ2-2
v_gene: TRBV3-1
d_gene: -
abundance: once
CDR3aa: CASSQDYPGSIAGELFF
CDR3nt: TGTGCCAGCAGCCAAGATTATCCGGGGTCGATAGCCGGGGAGCTGTTTTTT

j_gene: TRBJ2-5
v_gene: TRBV27
d_gene: TRBD2
abundance: few
CDR3aa: CASRRDYRQETQYF
CDR3nt: TGTGCCAGCAGACGGGACTACCGACAAGAGACCCAGTACTTC

j_gene: TRBJ2-3
v_gene: TRBV4-1
d_gene: -
abundance: few
CDR3aa: CASSQVDSPPGADTQYF
CDR3nt: TGCGCCAGCAGCCAAGTAGATTCGCCCCCTGGGGCAGATACGCAGTATTTT

j_gene: TRBJ2-7
v_gene: TRBV27
d_gene: TRBD2
abundance: -
CDR3aa: CASSSSGPSSYEQYF
CDR3nt: TGTGCCAGCAGTAGTAGCGGGCCCAGCTCCTACGAGCAGTACTTC

j_gene: TRBJ2-7
v_gene: TRBV5-1
d_gene: -
abundance: many
CDR3aa: CASSLSGSYNEQYF
CDR3nt: TGTGCCAGCAGTTTATCCGGCTCCTACAATGAGCAGTACTTC

j_gene: TRBJ2-1
v_gene: TRBV12-3/TRBV12-4
d_gene: TRBD2
abundance: -
CDR3aa: CASRASGGALLSYNEQFF
CDR3nt: TGTGCCAGCAGGGCTAGCGGGGGGGCCCTACTATCCTACAATGAGCAGTTCTTC

j_gene: TRBJ1-5
v_gene: TRBV6-6
d_gene: -
abundance: -
CDR3aa: CASSTREGGNQPQHF
CDR3nt: TGTGCCAGCAGTACCCGGGAGGGCGGCAATCAGCCCCAGCATTTT

j_gene: TRBJ2-7
v_gene: TRBV7-8
d_gene: TRBD1
abundance: -
CDR3aa: CASSFSLTGAYEQYF
CDR3nt: TGTGCCAGCAGCTTTTCCTTGACAGGGGCCTACGAGCAGTACTTC

j_gene: TRBJ1-2
v_gene: TRBV10-2
d_gene: -
abundance: few
CDR3aa: CASSEIGDSIGYTF
CDR3nt: TGCGCCAGCAGTGAAATAGGGGATTCTATAGGCTACACCTTC

j_gene: TRBJ2-3
v_gene: TRBV20-1
d_gene: -
abundance: few
CDR3aa: CSARDFDFWDTQYF
CDR3nt: TGCAGTGCTAGAGATTTTGATTTTTGGGATACGCAGTATTTT

j_gene: TRBJ2-1
v_gene: TRBV9
d_gene: TRBD2
abundance: -
CDR3aa: CASGLAGGRGNEQFF
CDR3nt: TGTGCCAGCGGTTTAGCGGGAGGTCGGGGGAATGAGCAGTTCTTC

j_gene: TRBJ2-7
v_gene: TRBV7-2
d_gene: TRBD2
abundance: -
CDR3aa: CASSPNLRPGLAEYYEQYF
CDR3nt: TGTGCCAGCAGCCCAAACTTACGGCCGGGACTAGCGGAGTACTACGAGCAGTACTTC

j_gene: TRBJ1-2
v_gene: TRBV12-3/TRBV12-4
d_gene: -
abundance: -
CDR3aa: CASSLAGADGYTF
CDR3nt: TGTGCCAGCAGTTTAGCGGGGGCGGATGGCTACACCTTC

j_gene: TRBJ2-7
v_gene: TRBV20-1
d_gene: TRBD2
abundance: once
CDR3aa: CSALLAGVLSYEQYF
CDR3nt: TGCAGTGCCCTCCTAGCGGGAGTCCTTTCCTACGAGCAGTACTTC

j_gene: TRBJ2-5
v_gene: TRBV20-1
d_gene: -
abundance: -
CDR3aa: CSAPTDPETQYF
CDR3nt: TGCAGTGCGCCGACGGACCCAGAGACCCAGTACTTC

j_gene: TRBJ1-2
v_gene: TRBV7-9
d_gene: -
abundance: -
CDR3aa: CASQGSGDGANYGYTF
CDR3nt: TGTGCCAGCCAGGGTTCAGGGGATGGGGCTAACTATGGCTACACCTTC

j_gene: TRBJ1-1
v_gene: TRBV3-1
d_gene: -
abundance: few
CDR3aa: CASSQGTNLGYSEAFF
CDR3nt: TGTGCCAGCAGCCAAGGGACGAATCTGGGGTACTCTGAAGCTTTCTTT

j_gene: TRBJ1-2
v_gene: TRBV20-1
d_gene: -
abundance: few
CDR3aa: CSASPYGYTF
CDR3nt: TGCAGTGCTAGTCCATACGGCTACACCTTC

j_gene: TRBJ2-6
v_gene: TRBV20-1
d_gene: TRBD1
abundance: -
CDR3aa: CSARGIPGQSSGANVLTF
CDR3nt: TGCAGTGCTAGAGGGATACCGGGACAGAGCTCTGGGGCCAACGTCCTGACTTTC

j_gene: TRBJ2-3
v_gene: TRBV3-1
d_gene: TRBD2
abundance: few
CDR3aa: CASRIGLAGASTDTQYF
CDR3nt: TGTGCCAGCCGAATAGGACTAGCGGGGGCTAGCACAGATACGCAGTATTTT

j_gene: TRBJ2-5
v_gene: TRBV27
d_gene: TRBD1
abundance: -
CDR3aa: CASSLFSGQGYQETQYF
CDR3nt: TGTGCCAGCAGTTTATTTTCGGGACAGGGGTACCAAGAGACCCAGTACTTC

j_gene: TRBJ2-1
v_gene: TRBV13
d_gene: -
abundance: few
CDR3aa: CASTRAGSSYNEQFF
CDR3nt: TGTGCCAGCACCCGGGCGGGGAGCTCCTACAATGAGCAGTTCTTC

j_gene: TRBJ2-7
v_gene: TRBV3-1
d_gene: -
abundance: -
CDR3aa: CASSRGESTYEQYF
CDR3nt: TGTGCCAGCAGCCGAGGGGAATCTACCTACGAGCAGTACTTC

j_gene: TRBJ1-3
v_gene: TRBV11-2
d_gene: -
abundance: few
CDR3aa: CASSLQGGNTIYF
CDR3nt: TGTGCCAGCAGCTTGCAGGGTGGAAACACCATATATTTT

j_gene: TRBJ2-7
v_gene: TRBV6-2/TRBV6-3
d_gene: -
abundance: few
CDR3aa: CASRKRYEQYF
CDR3nt: TGTGCCAGCAGGAAACGCTACGAGCAGTACTTC

j_gene: TRBJ2-1
v_gene: TRBV7-9
d_gene: TRBD2
abundance: few
CDR3aa: CASSLRVASGRLGQFF
CDR3nt: TGTGCCAGCAGCTTAAGAGTCGCTAGCGGGAGATTGGGGCAGTTCTTC

j_gene: TRBJ2-3
v_gene: TRBV27
d_gene: -
abundance: -
CDR3aa: CASMLQGADTQYF
CDR3nt: TGTGCCAGCATGTTACAGGGCGCAGATACGCAGTATTTT

j_gene: TRBJ1-5
v_gene: TRBV6-1
d_gene: -
abundance: few
CDR3aa: CASSVLADETQPQHF
CDR3nt: TGTGCCAGCAGTGTCTTGGCAGACGAAACTCAGCCCCAGCATTTT

j_gene: TRBJ2-3
v_gene: TRBV11-2
d_gene: TRBD2
abundance: -
CDR3aa: CASRPGTSGGPSTRTPDTQYF
CDR3nt: TGTGCCAGCAGACCAGGGACTAGCGGAGGGCCCAGCACTAGGACCCCAGATACGCAGTATTTT